This TCR beta chain was observed in a study of blood T cells in healthy people across ages. This CDR3 comprises 14 residues. Germline-derived CDR1 and CDR2 are SGHVS and FQNEAQ. V gave up 6 bases and J gave up 9 bases; unmatched junction bases: 8. A J-beta primer mix and a sample-barcoded 5' primer were used in a second PCR of roughly 7 to 12 cycles. Each single sample gave us at least 3 million CDR3-containing paired-end reads. TCRdb reprocessed the 5' RACE reads via MiXCR and lists one record per CDR3 protein. The sample includes roughly 720,000 distinct CDR3 sequences, roughly 50% of them seen just once.

The chain carries TRBV7-8 and TRBJ1-5; TRBD1 aligns across 10 bases. This TCR was recovered from a man older than 75 in good health. The sequenced sample consisted of blood. The CDR3 sequence is CASRRDRGSRPQHF. Written as DNA, the CDR3 is TGTGCCAGCAGACGGGACAGGGGTTCTCGGCCCCAGCATTTT.